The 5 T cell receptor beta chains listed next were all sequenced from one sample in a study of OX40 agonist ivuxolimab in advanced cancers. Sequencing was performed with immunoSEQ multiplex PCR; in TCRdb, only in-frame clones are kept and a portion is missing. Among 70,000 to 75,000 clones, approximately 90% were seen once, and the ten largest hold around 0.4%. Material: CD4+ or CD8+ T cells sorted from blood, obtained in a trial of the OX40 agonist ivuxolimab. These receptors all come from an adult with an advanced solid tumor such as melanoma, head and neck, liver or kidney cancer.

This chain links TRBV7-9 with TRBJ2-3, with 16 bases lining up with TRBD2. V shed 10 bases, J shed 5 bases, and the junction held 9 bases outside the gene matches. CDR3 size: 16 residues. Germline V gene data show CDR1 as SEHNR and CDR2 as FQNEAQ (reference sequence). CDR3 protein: CATDPGLAGGRDTQYF. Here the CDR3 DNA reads TGTGCCACGGACCCGGGACTAGCGGGAGGGAGAGATACGCAGTATTTT.

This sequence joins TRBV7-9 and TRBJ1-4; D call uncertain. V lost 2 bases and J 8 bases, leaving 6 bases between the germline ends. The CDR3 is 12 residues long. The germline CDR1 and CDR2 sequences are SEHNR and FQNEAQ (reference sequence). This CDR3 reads CASSLFGEKLFF. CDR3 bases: TGTGCCAGCAGCTTATTCGGGGAAAAACTGTTTTTT.

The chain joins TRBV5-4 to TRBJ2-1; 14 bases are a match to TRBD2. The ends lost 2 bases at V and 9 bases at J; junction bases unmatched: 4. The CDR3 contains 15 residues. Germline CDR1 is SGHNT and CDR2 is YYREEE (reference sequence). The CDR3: CASSLGTSGSREQFF. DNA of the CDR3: TGTGCCAGCAGCTTAGGGACTAGCGGGAGCCGTGAGCAGTTCTTC. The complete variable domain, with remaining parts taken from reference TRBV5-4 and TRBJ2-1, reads ETGVTQSPTHLIKTRGQQVTLRCSSQSGHNTVSWYQQALGQGPQFIFQYYREEENGRGNFPPRFSGLQFPNYSSELNVNALELDDSALYLCASSLGTSGSREQFFGPGTRLTVL.

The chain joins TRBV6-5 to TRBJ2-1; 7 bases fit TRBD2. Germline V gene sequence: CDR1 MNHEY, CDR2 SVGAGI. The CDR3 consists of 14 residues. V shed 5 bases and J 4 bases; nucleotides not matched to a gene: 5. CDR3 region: CASSAGASYNEQFF. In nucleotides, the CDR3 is TGTGCCAGCAGTGCGGGAGCTTCTTACAATGAGCAGTTCTTC.

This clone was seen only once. The chain's CDR3 is CASTLTSSGYNEQFF. The CDR3 DNA reads as TGCGCCAGCACCCTCACCAGTAGCGGGTACAATGAGCAGTTCTTC. V usage is TRBV5-1 and J usage is TRBJ2-1; 7 positions agree with TRBD2. V shed 6 bases, J shed 4 bases, and the junction held 10 bases outside the gene matches. The CDR3 totals 15 residues. CDR1 and CDR2 (germline): SGHRS, YFSETQ.